Below, 10 T cell receptor beta chains from the same sample are listed, as sequenced in a study of control samples from healthy donors and cancer patients. The repertoire was sequenced with immunoSEQ multiplex PCR; TCRdb's copy has only in-frame clones and lacks some. The sample has some 130,000 clones; roughly 92% are singletons. Sample: blood. The receptors come from a man aged 25 to 45 in good health.

This rearrangement joins TRBV6-4 to TRBJ2-1, with D unresolved. V was shortened by 2 bases and J by 3 bases, with 11 bases between the two germline ends. The CDR3 consists of 15 residues. The germline V gene has CDR1 MRHNA and CDR2 SNTAGT. In nucleotides, the CDR3 is TGTGCCAGCAGTGACGGGGATCTCAGCTACAATGAGCAGTTCTTC. Encoded protein: CASSDGDLSYNEQFF.

The V call is TRBV5-6, the J call TRBJ1-1; 8 nucleotides line up with TRBD1. Germline V gene sequence: CDR1 SGHDT, CDR2 YYEEEE. This CDR3 spans 15 amino acids. Trimming removed 3 bases from V and 3 bases from J; junction bases left unmatched: 7. CDR3 region: CASSSLRQGHTEAFF. DNA for the CDR3: TGTGCCAGCAGCTCTCTTCGACAGGGGCACACTGAAGCTTTCTTT.

This clone appeared a single time. This rearrangement joins TRBV7-9 to TRBJ2-2, with TRBD1 matching 7 bases. This CDR3 region has 14 residues. V was clipped by 2 bases and J by 4 bases; unmatched bases: 1. Germline CDR1 is SEHNR and CDR2 is FQNEAQ (reference sequence). CDR3 nucleotide sequence: TGTGCCAGCAGCTTATCAGGGGGCACCGGGGAGCTGTTTTTT. Protein sequence: CASSLSGGTGELFF. Combining the CDR3 with reference TRBV7-9 and TRBJ2-2 gives the whole variable domain DTGVSQNPRHKITKRGQNVTFRCDPISEHNRLYWYRQTLGQGPEFLTYFQNEAQLEKSRLLSDRFSAERPKGSFSTLEIQRTEQGDSAMYLCASSLSGGTGELFFGEGSRLTVL.

This clone was seen a few times. The gene calls are TRBV7-8 and TRBJ2-5; 16 bases match TRBD2. The junction had 8 bases not matched to a gene; V was cut back by 5 bases and J by 2 bases. The CDR3 runs to 18 residues. The germline V gene has CDR1 SGHVS and CDR2 FQNEAQ. DNA of the CDR3: TGTGCCAGCAGCCCGACCGGGACTAGCGGGAGGGAGCAAGAGACCCAGTACTTC. As protein: CASSPTGTSGREQETQYF.

The V gene is TRBV19, the J gene TRBJ2-7; TRBD2 matches 14 bases. Per the germline V gene, CDR1 is LNHDA and CDR2 is SQIVND (reference sequence). V shed 5 bases, J shed 6 bases, and the junction held 3 bases outside the gene matches. The length of the CDR3 is 14 residues. In DNA, the CDR3 is TGTGCCAGTAGTGGACTAGCGGGAGGATTCGAGCAGTACTTC. It encodes CASSGLAGGFEQYF.

V gene TRBV7-9 combines with J gene TRBJ2-7; no definite D call. CDR1 and CDR2 from the germline V gene are SEHNR and FQNEAQ (reference sequence). Trimming removed 1 base from V and 2 bases from J, with 9 bases in between. This CDR3 spans 14 amino acids. The CDR3 coding sequence is TGTGCCAGCAGCTTAGTCGGCGGAACCTACGAGCAGTACTTC. It translates to CASSLVGGTYEQYF.

This chain joins TRBV28 and TRBJ2-1, with 10 positions matching TRBD2. The V and J ends lost 4 bases and 7 bases, in that order; junction bases with no gene match: 10. This CDR3 contains 16 residues. Per the germline V gene, CDR1 is MDHEN and CDR2 is SYDVKM. CDR3 DNA: TGTGCCAGCAGTTCCCTAGCGGGAGTCAGTTCGAATGAGCAGTTCTTC. Translated, it gives CASSSLAGVSSNEQFF.

V usage is TRBV4-2 and J usage is TRBJ2-7; 12 bases match TRBD2. CDR3 length equals 15 residues. The germline gives CDR1 LGHNA, CDR2 YNFKEQ. V lost 1 base and J lost 7; bases outside the gene matches: 5. For the CDR3, the DNA is TGTGCCAGCAGCCAAGCTGCTAGCGGGAGGGAGGAGCAGTACTTC. Protein sequence: CASSQAASGREEQYF.

A single count supports this clone. The chain carries TRBV10-3 and TRBJ1-5; D gene ambiguous. CDR1 is ENHRY and CDR2 is SYGVKD in the germline V gene. The CDR3 totals 13 residues. V lost 3 bases, J lost 9 bases, and 12 bases lay in between. CDR3 sequence reads: CAISDSPPGPQHF. The CDR3 DNA is TGTGCCATCAGTGATAGCCCCCCCGGGCCCCAGCATTTT.

This chain uses TRBV6-5 with TRBJ1-2, with TRBD1 matching 9 bases. Losses at the gene ends were 5 bases for V and 1 base for J; bases not matched to a gene: 8. Germline CDR1 is MNHEY and CDR2 is SVGAGI. The length of the CDR3 is 16 residues. Here the CDR3 DNA reads TGTGCCAGCAGTAACTTACCGGGACAGGGTAACTATGGCTACACCTTC. This gives the protein CASSNLPGQGNYGYTF.